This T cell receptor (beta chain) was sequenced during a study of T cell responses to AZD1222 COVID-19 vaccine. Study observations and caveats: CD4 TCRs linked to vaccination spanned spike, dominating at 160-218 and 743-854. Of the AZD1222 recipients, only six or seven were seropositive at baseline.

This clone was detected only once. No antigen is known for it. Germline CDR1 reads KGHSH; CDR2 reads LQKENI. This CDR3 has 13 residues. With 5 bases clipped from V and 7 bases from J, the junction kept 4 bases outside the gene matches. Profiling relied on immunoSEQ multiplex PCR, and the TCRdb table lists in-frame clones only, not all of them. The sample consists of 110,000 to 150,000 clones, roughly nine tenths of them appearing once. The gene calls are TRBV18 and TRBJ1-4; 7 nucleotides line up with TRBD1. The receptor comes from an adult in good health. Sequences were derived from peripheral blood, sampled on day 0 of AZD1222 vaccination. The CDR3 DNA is TGTGCCAGCTCATCCGACAGGGCTGAAAAACTGTTTTTT. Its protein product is CASSSDRAEKLFF.